This note documents a single T cell receptor beta chain sequence. This clonotype was detected many times. What antigen it recognizes has not been identified. The input lacks base qualities; no much larger clone sits a single base away. The TCR beta CDR3 regions were amplified from the RNA transcripts. The first round of RT-PCR for the TCR CDR3 was performed with the HTBI primer set and the Qiagen OneStep RT-PCR kit. Libraries were constructed in a second round of multiplex PCR, after which size selection and purification were carried out. Paired-end sequencing of the libraries was performed with 100 bp reads on an Illumina HiSeq2000. The study's own analysis went as follows. SOAPnuke was used to process the raw data, throwing out any read that contained adapters or uncalled bases, had a mean Phred below 15, or lacked an exact constant-primer or identifier match. COPE v1.2.5 was used to merge the high-quality paired reads, and each unique nucleotide sequence was defined as a clonotype. MiTCR v1.1 was used to align clonotypes to the IMGT TRBV, TRBD and TRBJ reference segments. The analysis included only V-J combinations with a frequency above 0.0001, which together covered more than 98% of the repertoires. The TCS score was defined as F50 (clonal expansion) divided by E x V (chaos), with BLOSUM62-based TCRdist calculated between CDR3 peptides within each V-J. Welch's t-statistics and random forest reduced 500 to 550 V-J features to some 14, which were used in a naive Bayes classifier (R e1071). TCRdb passed the public sequencing reads through fastp at Q25 and MiXCR, retaining productive beta sequences. Merged by CDR3 protein, the rows form single entries marked with the most common genes and DNA. None of the V and J calls come from the authors' own analysis; TCRdb made them. Counted in this sample were hundreds of thousands of distinct CDR3 sequences; around 13% of them appeared once. Clones ranked in the top ten supply around 9.2% of the sample.

These data belong to a study of T cells in Graves' hyperthyroidism and ophthalmopathy (dated by TCRdb to between 2018 and 2020). In terms of the full investigation: Peripheral blood was collected at initial diagnosis, before any treatment. A discovery cohort of around 100 patients, about 40 with Graves' ophthalmopathy and 55 to 60 with stable Graves' hyperthyroidism, was used to find distinguishing TCR V-J signatures. TCR Vbeta CDR3 sequencing of 135 peripheral blood samples (about 45 ophthalmopathy, 75 hyperthyroidism and approximately 17 progressor patients) is reported in the paper. Prospective prediction of ophthalmopathy was tested in an independent validation cohort consisting of under 20 hyperthyroidism patients and approximately 16 patients who later progressed to ophthalmopathy. After sampling, hyperthyroidism patients received methimazole starting at 30 mg daily, and ophthalmopathy patients received high-dose intravenous methylprednisolone. The study also compared thyroid tissue and blood T-cell repertoires from about six Graves' hyperthyroidism patients. The roughly 94 discovery patients were randomly split 7:3 into training and test sets. Overall study results and their limits: Most expanded thyroid clonotypes (frequency above 0.001) were also found in blood, which suggests that blood repertoires may mirror thyroid immune responses. Ophthalmopathy was separated from stable hyperthyroidism by a 13 V-J signature model, with approximately 85% sensitivity and about 81% specificity obtained in cross-validation and 80%/75% obtained in testing. In validation, the model predicted progression to ophthalmopathy a median of approximately 6.6 months before onset, with around 70% sensitivity and roughly 79% specificity. Sample size was not statistically predetermined, and blinding of investigators to group allocation was not performed.

Stable Graves' hyperthyroidism was defined as no progression to ophthalmopathy during 18 months of follow-up. Hyperthyroidism patients were aged 18 to 65 years and newly diagnosed, with disease duration of less than 2 months. Exclusion was applied to patients with uncontrolled infections, other autoimmune diseases, pregnancy or lactation. Diagnoses were established on the basis of clinical symptoms, serum thyroxine and TRAb, thyroid ultrasound, and orbital computed tomography. Ficoll-Paque density gradient centrifugation was used to isolate PBMCs from around 10 ml of fresh peripheral blood. Trizol reagent was used to extract total RNA, and RNA quality was then checked on an Agilent 2100 Bioanalyzer. The germline V gene sets CDR1 to SNHLY and CDR2 to FYNNEI. V loses 4 bases of germline sequence and J loses 0 bases, and the interval between the two ends is 6 bases. The CDR3 covers 13 residues, taking in both the cysteine and the phenylalanine. Only the CDR3 region is kept as DNA, spanning 39 bases read in frame from base 1.

This TCR derives from a woman aged 18-35 years with Graves' hyperthyroidism. Recombination joined TRBV2 with TRBJ1-1, with the D gene call left open. Material for sequencing was blood. The sequenced DNA: TGTGCCAGCAGTGGGACGGTGAACACTGAAGCTTTCTTT. It translates as CASSGTVNTEAFF.